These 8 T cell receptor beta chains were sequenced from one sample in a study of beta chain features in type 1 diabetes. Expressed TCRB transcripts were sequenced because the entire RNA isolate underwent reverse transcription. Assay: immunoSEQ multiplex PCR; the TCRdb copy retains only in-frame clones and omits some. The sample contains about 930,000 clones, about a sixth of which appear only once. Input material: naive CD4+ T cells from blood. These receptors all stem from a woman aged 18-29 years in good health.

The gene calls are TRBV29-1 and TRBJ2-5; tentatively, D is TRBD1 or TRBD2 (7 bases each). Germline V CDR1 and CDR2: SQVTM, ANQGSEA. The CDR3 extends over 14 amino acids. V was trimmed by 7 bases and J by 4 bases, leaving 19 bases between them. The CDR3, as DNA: TGCAGCGCTCGACAGGGAGGGCTTCTAGAGACCCAGTACTTC. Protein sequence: CSARQGGLLETQYF.

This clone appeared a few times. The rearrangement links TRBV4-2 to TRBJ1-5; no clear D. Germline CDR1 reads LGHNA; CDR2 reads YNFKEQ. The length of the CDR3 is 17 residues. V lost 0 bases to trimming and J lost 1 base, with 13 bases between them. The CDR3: CASSQDLSTGSNQPQHF. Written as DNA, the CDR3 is TGTGCCAGCAGCCAAGATCTGTCGACGGGGAGCAATCAGCCCCAGCATTTT.

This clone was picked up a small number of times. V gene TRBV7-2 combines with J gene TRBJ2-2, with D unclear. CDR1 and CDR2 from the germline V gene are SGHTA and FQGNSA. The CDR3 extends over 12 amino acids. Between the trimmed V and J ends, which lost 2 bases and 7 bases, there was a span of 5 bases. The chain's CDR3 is CASSLIGGELFF. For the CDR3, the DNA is TGTGCCAGCAGCTTAATTGGCGGGGAGCTGTTTTTT. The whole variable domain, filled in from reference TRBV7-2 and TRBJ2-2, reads GAGVSQSPSNKVTEKGKDVELRCDPISGHTALYWYRQSLGQGLEFLIYFQGNSAPDKSGLPSDRFSAERTGGSVSTLTIQRTQQEDSAVYLCASSLIGGELFFGEGSRLTVL.

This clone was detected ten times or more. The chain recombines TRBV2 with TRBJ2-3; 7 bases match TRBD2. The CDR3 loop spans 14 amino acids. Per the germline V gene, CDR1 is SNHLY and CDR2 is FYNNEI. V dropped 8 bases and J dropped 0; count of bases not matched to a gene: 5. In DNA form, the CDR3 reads TGTGCCAGCCAGCGCGGGAGAAGCACAGATACGCAGTATTTT. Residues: CASQRGRSTDTQYF.

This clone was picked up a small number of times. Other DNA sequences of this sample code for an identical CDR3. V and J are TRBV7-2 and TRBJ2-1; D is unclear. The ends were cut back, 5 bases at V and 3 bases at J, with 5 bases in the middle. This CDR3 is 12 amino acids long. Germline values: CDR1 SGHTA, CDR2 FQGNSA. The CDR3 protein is CASSPSYNEQFF. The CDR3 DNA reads TGTGCCAGCAGCCCCAGCTACAATGAGCAGTTCTTC.

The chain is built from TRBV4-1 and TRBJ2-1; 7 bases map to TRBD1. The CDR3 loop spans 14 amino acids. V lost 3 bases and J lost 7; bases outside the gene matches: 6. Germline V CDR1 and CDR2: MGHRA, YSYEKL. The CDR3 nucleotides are TGCGCCAGCAGCCATGGACAGGTAGTAAATGAGCAGTTCTTC. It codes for CASSHGQVVNEQFF.

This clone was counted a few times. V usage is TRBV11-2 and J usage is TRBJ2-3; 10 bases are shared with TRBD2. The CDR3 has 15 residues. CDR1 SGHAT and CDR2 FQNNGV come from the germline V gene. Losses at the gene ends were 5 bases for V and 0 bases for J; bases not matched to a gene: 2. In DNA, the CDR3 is TGTGCCAGCAGCCCGACTAGCGGGAGCACAGATACGCAGTATTTT. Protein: CASSPTSGSTDTQYF.

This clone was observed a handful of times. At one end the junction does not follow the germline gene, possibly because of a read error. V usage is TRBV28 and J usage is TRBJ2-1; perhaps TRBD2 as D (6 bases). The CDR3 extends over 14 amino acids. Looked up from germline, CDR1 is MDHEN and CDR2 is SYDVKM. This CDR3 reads CAGSYRDSNNEQFF. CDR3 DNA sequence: TGTGCCGGCAGCTACCGGGACTCAAACAATGAGCAGTTCTTC.